The clone carrying this T cell receptor (beta chain) was counted once. Its antigen is unidentified. Random hexamers were used to reverse transcribe 0.5 to 1 ug of RNA. MiXCR, applied by TCRdb to the immunoSEQ multiplex PCR reads, yields one record per CDR3 protein. Of about 140,000 distinct CDR3 sequences listed, 90% to 97% were seen once; the top ten hold about 0.08%. In blood CD8+ and CD4+ T cells, TCR beta underwent sequencing. The patients with Susac syndrome were individuals who fulfilled the recently defined diagnostic criteria for disease that was either definite or probable. These data are taken from a study of CD8 T cells in Susac syndrome. Study observations and caveats: As the study acknowledged, the number of individuals who were part of its TCR sequencing and HLA analysis was relatively small.

Deletions cut 3 bases from V and 2 bases from J, with 12 bases between. This CDR3 has 14 residues. From germline, CDR1 is SGDLS and CDR2 YYNGEE. This chain connects TRBV9 to TRBJ2-7; D could derive from TRBD1 or TRBD2 (5 bases each). This receptor was obtained from a human donor with Susac syndrome. The sample comprised CD4+ T cells from PBMCs. The CDR3 DNA is TGTGCCAGCAGCGCCGGGACGGAGACCTACGAGCAGTACTTC. Translated, it gives CASSAGTETYEQYF.